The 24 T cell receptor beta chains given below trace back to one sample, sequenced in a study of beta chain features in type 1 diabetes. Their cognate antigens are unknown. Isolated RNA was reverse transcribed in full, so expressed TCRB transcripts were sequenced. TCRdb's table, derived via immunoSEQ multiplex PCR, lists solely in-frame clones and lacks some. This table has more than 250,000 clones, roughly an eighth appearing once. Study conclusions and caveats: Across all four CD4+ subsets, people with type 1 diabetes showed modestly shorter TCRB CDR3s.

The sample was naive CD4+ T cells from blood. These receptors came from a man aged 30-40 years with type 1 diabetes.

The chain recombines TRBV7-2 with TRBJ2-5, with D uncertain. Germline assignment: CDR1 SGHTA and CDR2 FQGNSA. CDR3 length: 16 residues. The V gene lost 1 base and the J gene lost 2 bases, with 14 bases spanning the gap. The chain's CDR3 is CASSLGWWSGQETQYF. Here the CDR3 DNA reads TGTGCCAGCAGCTTAGGGTGGTGGTCAGGTCAAGAGACCCAGTACTTC.

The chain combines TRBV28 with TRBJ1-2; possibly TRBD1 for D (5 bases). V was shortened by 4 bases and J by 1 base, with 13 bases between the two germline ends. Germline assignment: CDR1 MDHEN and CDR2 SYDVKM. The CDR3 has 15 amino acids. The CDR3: CASSSTGGGNYGYTF. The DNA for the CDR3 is TGTGCCAGCAGTTCCACCGGGGGGGGTAACTATGGCTACACCTTC.

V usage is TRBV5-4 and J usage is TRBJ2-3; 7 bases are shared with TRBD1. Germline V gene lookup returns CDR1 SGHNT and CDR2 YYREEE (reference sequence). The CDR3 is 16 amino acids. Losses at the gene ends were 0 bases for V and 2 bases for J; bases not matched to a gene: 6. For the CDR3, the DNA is TGTGCCAGCAGCTTGGAAGGGACAGAGGCCACAGATACGCAGTATTTT. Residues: CASSLEGTEATDTQYF. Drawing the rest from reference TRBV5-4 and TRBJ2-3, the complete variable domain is ETGVTQSPTHLIKTRGQQVTLRCSSQSGHNTVSWYQQALGQGPQFIFQYYREEENGRGNFPPRFSGLQFPNYSSELNVNALELDDSALYLCASSLEGTEATDTQYFGPGTRLTVL.

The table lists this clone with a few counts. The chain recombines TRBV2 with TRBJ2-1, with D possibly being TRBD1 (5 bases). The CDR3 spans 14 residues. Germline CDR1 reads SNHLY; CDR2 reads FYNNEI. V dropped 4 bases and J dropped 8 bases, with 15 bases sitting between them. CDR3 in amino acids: CASSARVWMDEQFF. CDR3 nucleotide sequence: TGTGCCAGCAGTGCCAGGGTGTGGATGGATGAGCAGTTCTTC.

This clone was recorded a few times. The CDR3 nucleotides read TGTGCCAGCAGACGACTAGCGGGAGAGAAGGGACAAAAGACCCAGTACTTC. Translated: CASRRLAGEKGQKTQYF. The V call is TRBV6-4, the J call TRBJ2-5; 12 bases align to TRBD2. The CDR3 has 17 residues. Germline V gene lookup returns CDR1 MRHNA and CDR2 SNTAGT. Germline trimming cut 6 bases from V and 6 bases from J; bases unmatched to any gene: 14.

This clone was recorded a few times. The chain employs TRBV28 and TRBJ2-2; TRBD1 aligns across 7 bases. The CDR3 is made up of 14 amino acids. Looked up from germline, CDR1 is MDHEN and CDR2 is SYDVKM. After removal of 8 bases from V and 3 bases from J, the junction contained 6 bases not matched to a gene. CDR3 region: CASVGDSYTGELFF. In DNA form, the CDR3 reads TGTGCCAGCGTCGGGGACAGTTACACCGGGGAGCTGTTTTTT.

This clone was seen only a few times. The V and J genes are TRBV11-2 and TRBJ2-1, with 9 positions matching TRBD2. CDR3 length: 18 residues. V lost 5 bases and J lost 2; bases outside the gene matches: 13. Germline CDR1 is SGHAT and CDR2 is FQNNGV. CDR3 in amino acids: CASSRGGARLGTYNEQFF. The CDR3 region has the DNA TGTGCCAGCAGCCGCGGGGGGGCCCGACTAGGCACCTACAATGAGCAGTTCTTC.

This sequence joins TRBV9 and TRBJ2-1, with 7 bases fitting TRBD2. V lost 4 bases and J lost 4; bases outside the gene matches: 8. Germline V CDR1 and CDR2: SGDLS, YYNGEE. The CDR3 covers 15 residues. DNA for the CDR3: TGTGCCAGCAGCCCAGAGGGGACTATGTACAATGAGCAGTTCTTC. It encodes CASSPEGTMYNEQFF.

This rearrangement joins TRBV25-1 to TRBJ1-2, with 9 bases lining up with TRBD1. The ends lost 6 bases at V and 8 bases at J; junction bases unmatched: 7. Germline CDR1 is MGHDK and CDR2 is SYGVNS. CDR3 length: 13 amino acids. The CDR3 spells CASSSDRGPGYTF. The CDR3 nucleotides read TGTGCCAGCAGCTCGGACAGGGGCCCAGGCTACACCTTC.

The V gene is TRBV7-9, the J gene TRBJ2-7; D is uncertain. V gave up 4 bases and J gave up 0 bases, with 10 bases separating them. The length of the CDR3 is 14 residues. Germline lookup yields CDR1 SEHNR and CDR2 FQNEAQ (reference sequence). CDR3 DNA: TGTGCCAGCAGCTCCGCCGGGTCCTCCTACGAGCAGTACTTC. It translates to CASSSAGSSYEQYF.

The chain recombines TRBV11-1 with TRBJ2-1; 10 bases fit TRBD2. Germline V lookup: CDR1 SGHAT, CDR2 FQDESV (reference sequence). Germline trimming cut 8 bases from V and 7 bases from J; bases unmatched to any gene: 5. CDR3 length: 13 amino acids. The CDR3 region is CASRASGSNEQFF. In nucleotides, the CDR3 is TGTGCCAGCCGGGCTAGCGGGAGTAATGAGCAGTTCTTC.

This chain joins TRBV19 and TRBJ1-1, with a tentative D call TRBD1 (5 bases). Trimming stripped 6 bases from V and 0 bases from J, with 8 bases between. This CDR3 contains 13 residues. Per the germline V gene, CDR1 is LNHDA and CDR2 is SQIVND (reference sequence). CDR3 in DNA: TGTGCCAGTAGCGTAGGGGTGAACACTGAAGCTTTCTTT. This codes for CASSVGVNTEAFF.

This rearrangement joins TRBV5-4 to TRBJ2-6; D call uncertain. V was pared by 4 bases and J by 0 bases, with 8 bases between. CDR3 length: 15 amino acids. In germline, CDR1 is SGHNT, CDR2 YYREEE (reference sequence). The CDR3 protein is CASSPVSSGANVLTF. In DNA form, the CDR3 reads TGTGCCAGCAGCCCTGTCTCCTCTGGGGCCAACGTCCTGACTTTC.

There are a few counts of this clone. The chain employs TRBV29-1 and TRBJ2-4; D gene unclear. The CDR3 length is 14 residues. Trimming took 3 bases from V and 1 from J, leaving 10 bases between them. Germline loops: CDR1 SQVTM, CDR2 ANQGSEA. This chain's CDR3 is CSVDVAGAKNIQYF. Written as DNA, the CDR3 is TGCAGCGTTGATGTAGCCGGGGCCAAAAACATTCAGTACTTC.

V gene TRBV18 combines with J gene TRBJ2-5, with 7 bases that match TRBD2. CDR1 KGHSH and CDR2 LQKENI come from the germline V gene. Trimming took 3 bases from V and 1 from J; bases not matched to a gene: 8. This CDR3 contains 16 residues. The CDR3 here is CASSPNWSSGQETQYF. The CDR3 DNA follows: TGTGCCAGCTCACCCAATTGGTCTAGCGGCCAAGAGACCCAGTACTTC.

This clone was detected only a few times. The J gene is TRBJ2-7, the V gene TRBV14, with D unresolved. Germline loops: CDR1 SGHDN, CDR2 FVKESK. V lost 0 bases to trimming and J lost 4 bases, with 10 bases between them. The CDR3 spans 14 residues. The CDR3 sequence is CASSQDRPGYEQYF. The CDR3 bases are TGTGCCAGCAGCCAAGATCGTCCCGGGTACGAGCAGTACTTC.

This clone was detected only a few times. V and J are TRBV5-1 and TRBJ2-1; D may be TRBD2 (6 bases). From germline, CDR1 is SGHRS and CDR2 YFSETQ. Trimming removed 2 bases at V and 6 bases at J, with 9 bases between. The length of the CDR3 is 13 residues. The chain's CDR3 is CASSFTSTNEQFF. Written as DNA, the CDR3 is TGCGCCAGCAGCTTCACTAGCACCAATGAGCAGTTCTTC.

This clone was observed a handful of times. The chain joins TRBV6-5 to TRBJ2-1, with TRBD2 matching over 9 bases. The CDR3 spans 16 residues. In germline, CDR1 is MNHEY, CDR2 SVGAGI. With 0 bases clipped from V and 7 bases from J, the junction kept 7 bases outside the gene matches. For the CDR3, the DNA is TGTGCCAGCAGTTACTCTGGTAGCGGGAGAGGGAATGAGCAGTTCTTC. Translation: CASSYSGSGRGNEQFF.

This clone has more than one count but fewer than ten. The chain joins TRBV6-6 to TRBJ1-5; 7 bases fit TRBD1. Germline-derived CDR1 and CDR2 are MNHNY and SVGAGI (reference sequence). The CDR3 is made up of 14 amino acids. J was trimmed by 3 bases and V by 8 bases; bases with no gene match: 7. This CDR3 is CASSETGNNQPQHF. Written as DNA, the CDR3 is TGTGCCAGCTCCGAGACAGGGAACAATCAGCCCCAGCATTTT.

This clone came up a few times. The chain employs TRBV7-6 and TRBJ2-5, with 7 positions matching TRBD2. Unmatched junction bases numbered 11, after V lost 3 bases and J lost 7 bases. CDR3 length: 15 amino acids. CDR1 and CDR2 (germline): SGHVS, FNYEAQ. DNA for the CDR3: TGTGCCAGCAGCTTGGGGCTAACGACGGGGGGGACCCAGTACTTC. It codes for CASSLGLTTGGTQYF.

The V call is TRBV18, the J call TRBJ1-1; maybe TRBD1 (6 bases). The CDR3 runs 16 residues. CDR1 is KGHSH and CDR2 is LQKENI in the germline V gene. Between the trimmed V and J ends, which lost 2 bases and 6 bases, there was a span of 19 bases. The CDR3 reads CASSPRTGTLGSEAFF. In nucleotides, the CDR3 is TGTGCCAGCTCACCAAGAACTGGGACACTGGGGTCTGAAGCTTTCTTT.

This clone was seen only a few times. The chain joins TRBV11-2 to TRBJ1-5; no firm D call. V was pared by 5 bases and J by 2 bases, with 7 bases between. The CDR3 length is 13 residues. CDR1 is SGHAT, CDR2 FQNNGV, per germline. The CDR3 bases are TGTGCCAGCAGCGGAACAGGCAATCAGCCCCAGCATTTT. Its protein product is CASSGTGNQPQHF.

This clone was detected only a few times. The CDR3 nucleotides are TGCGCCAGCAGCTTACGCACAGGGCCCACAGATACGCAGTATTTT. Translation: CASSLRTGPTDTQYF. This chain links TRBV5-1 with TRBJ2-3; possibly TRBD1 for D (6 bases). Deletions cut 2 bases from V and 2 bases from J, with 12 bases between. The CDR3 covers 15 residues. Germline V gene lookup returns CDR1 SGHRS and CDR2 YFSETQ.

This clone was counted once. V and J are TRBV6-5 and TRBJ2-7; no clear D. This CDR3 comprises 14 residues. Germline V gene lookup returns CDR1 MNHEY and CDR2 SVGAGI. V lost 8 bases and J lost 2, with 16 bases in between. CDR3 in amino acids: CASQARHSAYEQYF. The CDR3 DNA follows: TGTGCCAGCCAAGCTAGGCACTCAGCCTACGAGCAGTACTTC.